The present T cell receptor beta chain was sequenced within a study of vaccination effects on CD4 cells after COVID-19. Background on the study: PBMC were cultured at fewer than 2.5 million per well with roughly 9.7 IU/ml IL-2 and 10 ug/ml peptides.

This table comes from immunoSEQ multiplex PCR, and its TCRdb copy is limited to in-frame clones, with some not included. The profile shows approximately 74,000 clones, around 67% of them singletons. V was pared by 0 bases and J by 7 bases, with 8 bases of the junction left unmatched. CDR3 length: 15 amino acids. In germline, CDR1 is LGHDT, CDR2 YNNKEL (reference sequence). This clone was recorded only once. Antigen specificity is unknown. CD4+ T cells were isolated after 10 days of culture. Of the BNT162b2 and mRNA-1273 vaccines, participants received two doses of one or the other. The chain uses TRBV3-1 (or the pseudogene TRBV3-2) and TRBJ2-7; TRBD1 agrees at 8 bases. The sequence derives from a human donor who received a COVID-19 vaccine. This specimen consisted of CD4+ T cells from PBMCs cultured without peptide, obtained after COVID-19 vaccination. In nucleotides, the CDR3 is TGTGCCAGCAGCCAAGAAGCAGCAGGGGGCCAAGAGCAGTACGTC. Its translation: CASSQEAAGGQEQYV.